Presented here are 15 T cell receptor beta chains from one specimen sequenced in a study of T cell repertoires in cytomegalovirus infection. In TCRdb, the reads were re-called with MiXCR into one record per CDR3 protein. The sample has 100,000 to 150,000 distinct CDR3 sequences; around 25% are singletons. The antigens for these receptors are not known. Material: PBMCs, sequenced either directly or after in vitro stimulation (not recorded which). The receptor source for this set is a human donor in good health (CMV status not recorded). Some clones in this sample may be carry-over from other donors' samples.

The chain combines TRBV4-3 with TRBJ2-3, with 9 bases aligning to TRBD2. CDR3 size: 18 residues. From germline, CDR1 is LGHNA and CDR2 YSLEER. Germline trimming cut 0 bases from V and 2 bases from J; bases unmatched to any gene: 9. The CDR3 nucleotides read TGCGCCAGCAGCCAAGATGCCCCAGCGGGGGGTCACACAGATACGCAGTATTTT. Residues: CASSQDAPAGGHTDTQYF.

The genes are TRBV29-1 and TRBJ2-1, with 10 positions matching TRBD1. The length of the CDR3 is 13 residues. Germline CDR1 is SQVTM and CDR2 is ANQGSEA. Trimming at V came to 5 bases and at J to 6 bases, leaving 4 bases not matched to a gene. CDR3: CSVTDRGINEQFF. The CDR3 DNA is TGCAGCGTTACGGACAGGGGGATCAATGAGCAGTTCTTC.

The CDR3 region is CAESGTDLYGYTF. CDR3 coding DNA: TGTGCCGAATCCGGGACGGATCTCTATGGCTACACCTTC. The V and J genes are TRBV30 and TRBJ1-2; possible D gene TRBD1, 5 bases. In germline, CDR1 is GTSNPN, CDR2 SVGIG (reference sequence). The CDR3 runs 13 residues. Trimming cost V 8 bases and J 4 bases, with 17 bases left between them.

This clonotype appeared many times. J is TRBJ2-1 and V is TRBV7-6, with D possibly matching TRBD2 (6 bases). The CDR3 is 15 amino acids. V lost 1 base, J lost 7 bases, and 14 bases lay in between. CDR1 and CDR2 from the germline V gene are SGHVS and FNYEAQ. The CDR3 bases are TGTGCCAGCAGCTTAGAGGGAGGTCGGGTGAATGAGCAGTTCTTC. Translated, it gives CASSLEGGRVNEQFF.

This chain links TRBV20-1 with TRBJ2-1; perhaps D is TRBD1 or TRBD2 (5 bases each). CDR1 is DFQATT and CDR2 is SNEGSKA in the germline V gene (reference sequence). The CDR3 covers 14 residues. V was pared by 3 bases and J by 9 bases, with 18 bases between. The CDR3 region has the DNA TGCAGTGCTAGCCTCGGGACCCAGAACAGTGAGCAGTTCTTC. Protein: CSASLGTQNSEQFF.

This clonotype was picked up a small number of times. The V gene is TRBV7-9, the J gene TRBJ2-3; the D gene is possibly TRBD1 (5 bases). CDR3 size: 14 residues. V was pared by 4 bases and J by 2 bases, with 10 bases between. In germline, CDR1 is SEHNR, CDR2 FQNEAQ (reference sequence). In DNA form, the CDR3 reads TGTGCCAGCAGCTCAAGGACAACCACAGATACGCAGTATTTT. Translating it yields CASSSRTTTDTQYF.

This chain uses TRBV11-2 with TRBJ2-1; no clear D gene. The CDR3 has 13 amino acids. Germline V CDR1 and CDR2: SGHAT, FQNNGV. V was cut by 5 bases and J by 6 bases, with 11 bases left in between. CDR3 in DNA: TGTGCCAGCAGCACGTTTAGCATCAATGAGCAGTTCTTC. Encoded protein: CASSTFSINEQFF.

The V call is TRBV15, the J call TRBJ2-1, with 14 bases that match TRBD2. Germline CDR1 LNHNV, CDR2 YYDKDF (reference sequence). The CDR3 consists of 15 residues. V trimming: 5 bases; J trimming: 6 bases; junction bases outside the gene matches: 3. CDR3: CATSPGTSGSNEQFF. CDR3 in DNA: TGTGCCACCAGCCCCGGGACTAGCGGGAGCAATGAGCAGTTCTTC.

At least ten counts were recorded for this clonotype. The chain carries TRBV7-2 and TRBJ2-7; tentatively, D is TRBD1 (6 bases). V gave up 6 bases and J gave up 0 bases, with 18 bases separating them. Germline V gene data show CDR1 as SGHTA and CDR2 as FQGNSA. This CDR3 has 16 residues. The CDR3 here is CASRGTSRGYSYEQYF. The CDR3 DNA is TGTGCCAGCAGGGGAACGAGCAGGGGCTACTCCTACGAGCAGTACTTC.

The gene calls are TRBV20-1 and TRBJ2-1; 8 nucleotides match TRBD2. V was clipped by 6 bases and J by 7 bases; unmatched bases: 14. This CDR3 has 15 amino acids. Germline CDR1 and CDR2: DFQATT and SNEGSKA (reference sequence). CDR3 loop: CSAAGLAGHENEQFF. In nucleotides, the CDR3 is TGCAGTGCCGCCGGCCTAGCGGGCCATGAGAATGAGCAGTTCTTC.

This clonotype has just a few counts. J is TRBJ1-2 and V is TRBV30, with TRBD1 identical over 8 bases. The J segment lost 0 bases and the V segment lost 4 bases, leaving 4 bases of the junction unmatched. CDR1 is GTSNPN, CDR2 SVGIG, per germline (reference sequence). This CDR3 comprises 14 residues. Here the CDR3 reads CAWKSQGANYGYTF. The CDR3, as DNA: TGTGCCTGGAAATCACAGGGGGCTAACTATGGCTACACCTTC.

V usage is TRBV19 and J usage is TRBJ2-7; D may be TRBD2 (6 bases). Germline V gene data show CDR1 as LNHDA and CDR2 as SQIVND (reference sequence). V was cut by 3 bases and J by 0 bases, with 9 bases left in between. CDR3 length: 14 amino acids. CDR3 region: CASSIAGSSYEQYF. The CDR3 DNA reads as TGTGCCAGTAGTATTGCCGGGAGCTCCTACGAGCAGTACTTC.

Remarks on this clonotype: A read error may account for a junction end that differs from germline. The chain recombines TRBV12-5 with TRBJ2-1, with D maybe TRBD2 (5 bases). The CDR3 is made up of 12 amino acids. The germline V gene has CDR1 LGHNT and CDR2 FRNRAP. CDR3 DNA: TGTGCTAGTGGTGGGAGCGCCCTCGGCACGGTATTC. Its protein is CASGGSALGTVF.

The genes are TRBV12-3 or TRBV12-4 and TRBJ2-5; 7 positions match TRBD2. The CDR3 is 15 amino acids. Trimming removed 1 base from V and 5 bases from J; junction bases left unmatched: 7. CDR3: CASSLGPGGMETQYF. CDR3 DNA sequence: TGTGCCAGCAGTTTAGGGCCGGGAGGTATGGAGACCCAGTACTTC.

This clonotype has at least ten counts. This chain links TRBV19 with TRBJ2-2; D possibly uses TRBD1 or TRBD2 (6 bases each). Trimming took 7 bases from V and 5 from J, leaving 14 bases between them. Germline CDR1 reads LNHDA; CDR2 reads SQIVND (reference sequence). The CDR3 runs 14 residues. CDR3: CASTRRGQTGELFF. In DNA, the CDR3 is TGTGCCAGTACCCGTCGGGGGCAGACCGGGGAGCTGTTTTTT. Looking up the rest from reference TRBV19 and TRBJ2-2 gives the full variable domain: DGGITQSPKYLFRKEGQNVTLSCEQNLNHDAMYWYRQDPGQGLRLIYYSQIVNDFQKGDIAEGYSVSREKKESFPLTVTSAQKNPTAFYLCASTRRGQTGELFFGEGSRLTVL.